This TCR beta chain appears in the sequencing data of a study of T cells in Graves' hyperthyroidism and ophthalmopathy. This clonotype was seen at least ten times. RNA transcripts served as the template for amplifying TCR beta CDR3 regions. Initially, a first-round RT-PCR of the TCR CDR3 employed the HTBI primer set. One entry per CDR3 protein results from TCRdb running MiXCR on the multiplex PCR reads. The sample shows about 260,000 distinct CDR3 sequences, 15% to 20% of them seen only once. The germline V gene has CDR1 KGHSH and CDR2 LQKENI. The CDR3 has 12 amino acids. Trimming shortened V by 3 bases and J by 11 bases, and 10 bases separated the two germline ends.

The sample comprised blood. The source is a woman younger than 30 with Graves' ophthalmopathy. The V gene is TRBV18, the J gene TRBJ1-4; D is undetermined. The CDR3 sequence: CASSPSSGKLFF. The DNA of the CDR3 is TGTGCCAGCTCACCTTCCTCCGGGAAACTGTTTTTT.